This T cell receptor beta chain was sequenced for a study of T cells in Graves' hyperthyroidism and ophthalmopathy. Exclusion followed for patients with uncontrolled infection, other autoimmune disease, pregnancy or lactation. Clinicians diagnosed patients from clinical symptoms, serum thyroxine and TRAb, thyroid ultrasound and orbital computed tomography. The authors took PBMCs from 8 to 10 ml fresh peripheral blood. Researchers amplified the TCR beta CDR3 regions from RNA transcripts. Using the HTBI primer set, a first-round RT-PCR was run on the TCR CDR3. TCRdb used MiXCR to reprocess the multiplex PCR reads, holding one entry per CDR3 protein. The sample has hundreds of thousands of distinct CDR3 sequences; approximately 20% are singletons. Between the trimmed V and J ends, which lost 4 bases and 5 bases, there was a span of 17 bases. From germline, CDR1 is DFQATT and CDR2 SNEGSKA (reference sequence). This CDR3 is 14 amino acids long.

A few counts support this clonotype. This receptor was taken from a man aged 40-49 years with Graves' ophthalmopathy. The source material was blood. The rearrangement uses TRBV20-1 and TRBJ2-5, with a tentative D call TRBD2 (6 bases). CDR3 DNA: TGCAGTGCTAAACCCGGGACTTGGAGGGAGACCCAGTACTTC. This translates into CSAKPGTWRETQYF.